This T cell receptor beta chain emerged from a study of T-cell memory formation after mild COVID-19. The wider study: Clusters of TCRs were largely donor specific.

5'RACE with constant-segment primers yielded barcoded, UMI-tagged TCR alpha and TCR beta cDNA libraries. A single record per CDR3 protein comes from TCRdb applying MiXCR to the 5' RACE reads. The profile shows fewer than 60,000 distinct CDR3 sequences, about a quarter of them singletons. General observations from the study: Later expanders leaned CD4+, whereas day 15 to 85 contracting clones were balanced CD4/CD8.

A few counts support this clonotype. What it binds is not known. The sequenced sample consisted of PBMCs or a T cell subset sorted from them (not recorded which). The sequence came from a young man who had mild COVID-19 (a few samples of this study predate the infection). Cell type and time point are not known.

CDR3: CASSLFGTGSYEQYV. In nucleotides, the CDR3 is TGCGCCAGCAGCTTGTTCGGGACAGGCTCCTACGAGCAGTACGTC. The chain is built from TRBV5-1 and TRBJ2-7, with 8 bases aligning to TRBD1. The CDR3 has 15 residues. CDR1 is SGHRS, CDR2 YFSETQ, per germline. Trimming at V came to 1 base and at J to 0 bases, leaving 3 bases not matched to a gene.